The clone carrying this TCR beta chain has more than one count but fewer than ten. Its antigen remains unknown. These data are taken from a study of T cells in Graves' hyperthyroidism and ophthalmopathy. Notes on the study in general: A model of 13 V-J features distinguished ophthalmopathy from stable hyperthyroidism.

Diagnosis rested on symptoms, serum thyroxine and TRAb, thyroid ultrasound, and orbital computed tomography. The V end lost 2 bases, the J end lost 3 bases, and 8 bases lay between the germline ends. Per germline, CDR1 MNHEY and CDR2 SVGEGT. This CDR3 contains 13 residues. RNA transcripts gave rise to amplified TCR beta CDR3 regions. With the HTBI primer set, the TCR CDR3 went through a first round of RT-PCR. TCRdb fed the multiplex PCR reads into MiXCR, producing one record per CDR3 protein. The top ten hold approximately 12% of the sample, which has approximately 690,000 distinct CDR3 sequences, about 14% seen once.

The sequencing input was blood. The rearrangement links TRBV6-2 or TRBV6-3 to TRBJ2-7; no reliable D call. This sequence originates from a woman aged 45-65 years with Graves' ophthalmopathy. The CDR3 DNA reads TGTGCCAGCAGTTACCCCCCCGTCTACGAGCAGTACTTC. Its protein product is CASSYPPVYEQYF.